What follows are 20 T cell receptor beta chains derived from one specimen sequenced in a study of shared clonotypes between healthy human individuals. Sequenced by immunoSEQ multiplex PCR; TCRdb stores in-frame clones only, minus some. This sample has about 1,900,000 clones, with about 95% found just once. Naivety among CD8 cells was defined by CD45RO negativity and positive CCR7 selection, thereby excluding terminally differentiated effector memory CD45RA+ cells. Material for sequencing was naive CD8+ T cells sorted from blood. The receptors shown here come from a man aged 18 to 29 in good health.

With respect to this clone: This same CDR3 is encoded by further DNA sequences in the sample. V and J are TRBV5-1 and TRBJ2-3; D is uncertain. The CDR3 is made up of 13 amino acids. Germline CDR1 reads SGHRS; CDR2 reads YFSETQ. The ends were cut back, 0 bases at V and 4 bases at J, with 6 bases in the middle. The CDR3 here is CASSLAGPDTQYF. As DNA, the CDR3 is TGCGCCAGCAGCTTGGCCGGCCCAGATACGCAGTATTTT. The whole variable domain, remainder taken from reference TRBV5-1 and TRBJ2-3, is KAGVTQTPRYLIKTRGQQVTLSCSPISGHRSVSWYQQTPGQGLQFLFEYFSETQRNKGNFPGRFSGRQFSNSRSEMNVSTLELGDSALYLCASSLAGPDTQYFGPGTRLTVL.

The chain employs TRBV13 and TRBJ2-7; the D gene is possibly TRBD2 (6 bases). This CDR3 comprises 15 residues. Per the germline V gene, CDR1 is PRHDT and CDR2 is FYEKMQ (reference sequence). V was shortened by 4 bases and J by 5 bases, with 18 bases between the two germline ends. The CDR3 DNA reads TGTGCCAGCAGCTCCGATAAGACTAGTTCCCACGAGCAGTACTTC. Protein product: CASSSDKTSSHEQYF.

With respect to this clone: Additional DNA sequences in this sample encode the identical CDR3. This rearrangement joins TRBV5-6 to TRBJ2-7, with 7 bases matching TRBD1. This CDR3 region has 14 residues. V trimming: 2 bases; J trimming: 4 bases; junction bases outside the gene matches: 6. Looked up from germline, CDR1 is SGHDT and CDR2 is YYEEEE. In nucleotides, the CDR3 is TGTGCCAGCAGCTTATCCGGGACAGCGTACGAGCAGTACTTC. Protein sequence: CASSLSGTAYEQYF. Combining the CDR3 with reference TRBV5-6 and TRBJ2-7 gives the whole variable domain DAGVTQSPTHLIKTRGQQVTLRCSPKSGHDTVSWYQQALGQGPQFIFQYYEEEERQRGNFPDRFSGHQFPNYSSELNVNALLLGDSALYLCASSLSGTAYEQYFGPGTRLTVT.

The chain couples TRBV28 to TRBJ2-6; tentatively, D is TRBD2 (6 bases). CDR3 length: 16 amino acids. Germline CDR1 and CDR2: MDHEN and SYDVKM. Between the trimmed V and J ends, which lost 7 bases and 2 bases, there was a span of 15 bases. CDR3 in amino acids: CASTPRRGAGANVLTF. The CDR3 DNA reads TGTGCCAGCACACCGAGGAGGGGAGCTGGGGCCAACGTCCTGACTTTC.

The V call is TRBV19, the J call TRBJ1-2, with D possibly being TRBD1 (5 bases). Trimming took 5 bases from V and 4 from J, leaving 17 bases between them. This CDR3 spans 15 amino acids. Germline lookup yields CDR1 LNHDA and CDR2 SQIVND (reference sequence). The CDR3 DNA sequence: TGTGCCAGTAGTGACCGGGACGGTCTTTTCTATGGCTACACCTTC. This codes for CASSDRDGLFYGYTF. Full variable domain (remainder filled in from reference TRBV19 and TRBJ1-2): DGGITQSPKYLFRKEGQNVTLSCEQNLNHDAMYWYRQDPGQGLRLIYYSQIVNDFQKGDIAEGYSVSREKKESFPLTVTSAQKNPTAFYLCASSDRDGLFYGYTFGSGTRLTVV.

Concerning this clone itself: The junction departs from the called germline gene at one end, perhaps through a read error. The chain is built from TRBV6-1 and TRBJ2-7; 11 bases map to TRBD2. The CDR3 length is 14 residues. Per the germline V gene, CDR1 is MNHNS and CDR2 is SASEGT. CDR3 loop: CASSELGTSGGGFF. CDR3 bases: TGTGCCAGCAGTGAATTGGGGACTAGCGGTGGGGGTTTCTTC.

The chain uses TRBV27 and TRBJ2-5, with D perhaps TRBD1 (5 bases). The CDR3 spans 14 residues. The germline V gene encodes CDR1 MNHEY and CDR2 SMNVEV (reference sequence). The ends were cut back, 6 bases at V and 1 base at J, with 12 bases in the middle. CDR3 residues: CASRLDSLQETQYF. The CDR3 DNA sequence: TGTGCCAGCAGGCTAGACAGTCTCCAAGAGACCCAGTACTTC.

The chain uses TRBV7-9 and TRBJ1-1, with a tentative D call TRBD1 (5 bases). This CDR3 region has 14 residues. Trimming removed 0 bases from V and 6 bases from J, with 11 bases in between. Germline V gene data show CDR1 as SEHNR and CDR2 as FQNEAQ (reference sequence). The CDR3 sequence is CASSLAGGEPEAFF. The CDR3 DNA reads as TGTGCCAGCAGCTTAGCGGGGGGGGAACCTGAAGCTTTCTTT.

The chain combines TRBV30 with TRBJ1-5; possible D gene TRBD1, 6 bases. Germline lookup yields CDR1 GTSNPN and CDR2 SVGIG (reference sequence). Trimming cost V 0 bases and J 6 bases, with 15 bases left between them. This CDR3 is built from 15 residues. CDR3 nucleotides: TGTGCCTGGAGTGTACTGGGGGCCGGGGGTCAGCCCCAGCATTTT. Protein: CAWSVLGAGGQPQHF.

The chain uses TRBV27 and TRBJ1-1; perhaps TRBD1 as D (6 bases). The CDR3 totals 14 residues. Looked up from germline, CDR1 is MNHEY and CDR2 is SMNVEV (reference sequence). Trimming left V 2 bases short and J 11 bases short, with 18 bases between. CDR3 sequence: CASSLLVGAQRAFF. The CDR3 bases are TGTGCCAGCAGTTTACTGGTGGGGGCTCAGAGGGCTTTCTTT.

The V gene is TRBV4-3, the J gene TRBJ2-7, with 7 bases matching TRBD1. The CDR3 sequence is 16 residues long. Trimming cost V 2 bases and J 3 bases; bases outside gene matches: 10. Germline V gives CDR1 LGHNA, CDR2 YSLEER. The CDR3 reads CASSQNRGQGVYEQYF. DNA of the CDR3: TGCGCCAGCAGCCAAAACCGAGGGCAGGGGGTCTACGAGCAGTACTTC.

The rearrangement links TRBV7-9 to TRBJ2-5; 9 nucleotides line up with TRBD2. Germline V gene sequence: CDR1 SEHNR, CDR2 FQNEAQ (reference sequence). The CDR3 contains 16 residues. The V and J ends lost 0 bases and 4 bases, in that order; junction bases with no gene match: 6. CDR3 region: CASSLASGSLRETQYF. The CDR3 DNA follows: TGTGCCAGCAGCTTAGCTAGCGGGAGTTTGAGAGAGACCCAGTACTTC.

The CDR3 nucleotides are TGTGCCAGCAGCTTCTCTACGGAGACCCAGTACTTC. Translating gives CASSFSTETQYF. This chain uses TRBV13 with TRBJ2-5, with unresolved D. Trimming shortened V by 3 bases and J by 5 bases, and 7 bases separated the two germline ends. The CDR3 runs 12 residues. Germline-derived CDR1 and CDR2 are PRHDT and FYEKMQ (reference sequence).

This chain links TRBV2 with TRBJ1-1; D possibly corresponds to TRBD1 (6 bases). The CDR3 is made up of 18 amino acids. V shed 0 bases and J shed 3 bases, with 20 bases lying between them. CDR1 is SNHLY and CDR2 is FYNNEI in the germline V gene. The CDR3 DNA is TGTGCCAGCAGTGAAGCGCTTAGCTGGGGGGCGCGGGACACTGAAGCTTTCTTT. This encodes CASSEALSWGARDTEAFF.

About this clone: Other DNA variants within this sample encode the same CDR3. The genes are TRBV27 and TRBJ1-5; no reliable D call. CDR3 size: 15 residues. Per germline, CDR1 MNHEY and CDR2 SMNVEV (reference sequence). V lost 2 bases and J lost 0, with 8 bases in between. The DNA of the CDR3 is TGTGCCAGCAGTTTACTTGGGAATAGCAATCAGCCCCAGCATTTT. It specifies CASSLLGNSNQPQHF.

A word on this clone: Different DNA sequences within this sample yield the same CDR3. The rearrangement uses TRBV28 and TRBJ1-3; no reliable D call. Between the trimmed V and J ends, which lost 5 bases and 2 bases, there was a span of 4 bases. Germline CDR1 is MDHEN and CDR2 is SYDVKM. The CDR3 spans 12 residues. The CDR3 DNA reads as TGTGCCAGCAGTCCTACTGGAAACACCATATATTTT. Its translation is CASSPTGNTIYF.

The chain employs TRBV7-9 and TRBJ2-3; the D call may be TRBD1 or TRBD2 (6 bases each). The CDR3 totals 15 residues. The V and J ends lost 2 bases and 4 bases respectively, with 13 bases between them. The germline V gene has CDR1 SEHNR and CDR2 FQNEAQ (reference sequence). The CDR3 DNA sequence: TGTGCCAGCAGCTTATCTGAGGGGGGCCCAGATACGCAGTATTTT. This gives the protein CASSLSEGGPDTQYF.

The rearrangement joins TRBV7-6 to TRBJ2-6; tentatively, D is TRBD2 (5 bases). This CDR3 is built from 16 residues. V dropped 5 bases and J dropped 1 base, with 12 bases sitting between them. Germline-derived CDR1 and CDR2 are SGHVS and FNYEAQ. The CDR3 reads CASSPLDYSGANVLTF. The CDR3 DNA reads TGTGCCAGCAGCCCGCTAGACTATTCTGGGGCCAACGTCCTGACTTTC.

The CDR3 DNA is TGTGCCAGCAGCTCCCCGGTAGACACTGAAGCTTTCTTT. Translated: CASSSPVDTEAFF. The rearrangement uses TRBV7-9 and TRBJ1-1; D not resolved. V lost 4 bases and J lost 3, with 9 bases in between. The CDR3 is 13 residues long. Per the germline V gene, CDR1 is SEHNR and CDR2 is FQNEAQ (reference sequence).

The rearrangement links TRBV11-2 to TRBJ1-1; D not resolved. Per the germline V gene, CDR1 is SGHAT and CDR2 is FQNNGV. The CDR3 is made up of 15 amino acids. V lost 5 bases to trimming and J lost 2 bases, with 15 bases between them. This chain's CDR3 is CASSPDRRPNTEAFF. Here the CDR3 DNA reads TGTGCCAGCAGCCCAGACCGCAGACCTAACACTGAAGCTTTCTTT.